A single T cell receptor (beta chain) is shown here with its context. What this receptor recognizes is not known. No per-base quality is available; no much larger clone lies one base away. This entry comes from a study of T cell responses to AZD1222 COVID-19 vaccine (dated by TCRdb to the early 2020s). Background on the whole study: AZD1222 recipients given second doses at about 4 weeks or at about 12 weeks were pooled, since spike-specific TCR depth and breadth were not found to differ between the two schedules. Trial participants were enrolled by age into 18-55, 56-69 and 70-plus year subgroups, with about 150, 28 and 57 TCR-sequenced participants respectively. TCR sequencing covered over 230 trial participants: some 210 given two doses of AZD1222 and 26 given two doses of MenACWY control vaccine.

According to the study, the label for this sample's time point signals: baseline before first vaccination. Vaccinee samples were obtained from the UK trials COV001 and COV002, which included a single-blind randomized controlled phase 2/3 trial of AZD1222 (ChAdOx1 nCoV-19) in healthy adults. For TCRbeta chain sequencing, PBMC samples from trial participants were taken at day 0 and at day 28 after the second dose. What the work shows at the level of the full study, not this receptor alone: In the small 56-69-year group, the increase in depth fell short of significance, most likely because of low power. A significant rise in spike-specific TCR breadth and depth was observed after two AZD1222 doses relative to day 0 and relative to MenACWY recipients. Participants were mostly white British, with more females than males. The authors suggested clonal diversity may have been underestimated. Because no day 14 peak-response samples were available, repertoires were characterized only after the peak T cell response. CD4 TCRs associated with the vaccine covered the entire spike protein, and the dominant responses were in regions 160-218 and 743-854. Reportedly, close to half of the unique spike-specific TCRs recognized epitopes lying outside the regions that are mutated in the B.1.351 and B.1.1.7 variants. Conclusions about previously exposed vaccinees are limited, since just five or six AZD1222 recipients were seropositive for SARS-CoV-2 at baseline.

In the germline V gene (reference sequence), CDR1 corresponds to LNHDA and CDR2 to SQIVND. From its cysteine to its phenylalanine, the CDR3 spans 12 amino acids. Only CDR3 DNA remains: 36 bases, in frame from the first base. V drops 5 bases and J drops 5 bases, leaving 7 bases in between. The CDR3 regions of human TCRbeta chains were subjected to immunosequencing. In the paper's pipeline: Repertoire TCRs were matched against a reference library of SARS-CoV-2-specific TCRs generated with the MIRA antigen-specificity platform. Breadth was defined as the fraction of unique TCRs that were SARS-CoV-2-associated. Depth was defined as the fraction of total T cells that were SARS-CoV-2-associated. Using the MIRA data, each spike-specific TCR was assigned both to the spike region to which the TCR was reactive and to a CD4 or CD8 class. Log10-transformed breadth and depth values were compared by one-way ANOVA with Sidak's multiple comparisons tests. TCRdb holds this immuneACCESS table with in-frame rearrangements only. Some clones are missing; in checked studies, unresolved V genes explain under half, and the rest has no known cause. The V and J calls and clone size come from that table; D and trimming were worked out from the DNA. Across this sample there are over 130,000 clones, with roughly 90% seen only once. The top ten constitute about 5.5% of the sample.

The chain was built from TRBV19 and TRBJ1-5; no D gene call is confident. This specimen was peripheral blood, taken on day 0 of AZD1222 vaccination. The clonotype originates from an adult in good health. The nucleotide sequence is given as TGTGCCAGTAGTGAACAGCATCAGCCCCAGCATTTT. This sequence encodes CASSEQHQPQHF.